These 14 T cell receptor beta chains were all obtained from the same sample, sequenced in a study of T cell clonotyping in hematopoietic cell transplantation. TCRdb's copy holds only in-frame clones and misses some; the assay was immunoSEQ multiplex PCR. This sample has over 5,500 clones; around 80% occur once, and the top ten carry about two fifths. The sequences come from peripheral blood mononuclear cells, collected 180 days after allogeneic stem cell transplant. These receptors came from a male patient aged 65-79 years who had an allogeneic stem cell transplant from an unrelated donor, so T cells may come from the graft donor. Some clones in this sample may be carry-over from other donors' samples.

This rearrangement joins TRBV11-2 to TRBJ2-3, with 9 positions matching TRBD2. CDR3 length: 17 amino acids. V was pared by 3 bases and J by 0 bases, with 7 bases of the junction left unmatched. The V gene's germline CDR1 is SGHAT and CDR2 FQNNGV. The CDR3 bases are TGTGCCAGCAGCTTTCCCTTAGCGGGAGCTAGCACAGATACGCAGTATTTT. Encoded protein: CASSFPLAGASTDTQYF.

This clone appeared once. This chain links TRBV30 with TRBJ2-7; the D is unclear. Germline V gene data show CDR1 as GTSNPN and CDR2 as SVGIG (reference sequence). There are 13 residues in the CDR3. V was trimmed by 0 bases and J by 7 bases, leaving 13 bases between them. In DNA form, the CDR3 reads TGTGCCTGGAGTGTAATGGGCCCTGGGGAGCAGTACTTC. Translating gives CAWSVMGPGEQYF.

The genes are TRBV5-6 and TRBJ2-4, with D possibly matching TRBD1 (6 bases). The CDR3 length is 16 residues. Between the trimmed V and J ends, which lost 4 bases and 6 bases, there was a span of 20 bases. Germline-derived CDR1 and CDR2 are SGHDT and YYEEEE. The chain's CDR3 is CASSGEPGHPGNIQYF. For the CDR3, the DNA is TGTGCCAGCAGCGGAGAGCCGGGACATCCCGGAAACATTCAGTACTTC. Supplemented by reference TRBV5-6 and TRBJ2-4, the full variable domain reads DAGVTQSPTHLIKTRGQQVTLRCSPKSGHDTVSWYQQALGQGPQFIFQYYEEEERQRGNFPDRFSGHQFPNYSSELNVNALLLGDSALYLCASSGEPGHPGNIQYFGAGTRLSVL.

This clone is termed hyperexpanded. V and J are TRBV5-4 and TRBJ1-1, with D possibly TRBD1 on 5 matching bases. Germline V lookup: CDR1 SGHNT, CDR2 YYREEE (reference sequence). V lost 0 bases, J lost 5 bases, and 14 bases lay in between. The CDR3 spans 15 residues. CDR3 DNA sequence: TGTGCCAGCAGCTTGGAGGACACTGAGCCAACTGAAGCTTTCTTT. This translates into CASSLEDTEPTEAFF.

The chain carries TRBV30 and TRBJ1-1; no reliable D call. Trimming cost V 8 bases and J 1 base, with 11 bases left between them. The germline gives CDR1 GTSNPN, CDR2 SVGIG (reference sequence). This CDR3 is built from 12 residues. The CDR3 nucleotides are TGTGCCGCGGGATGGACGAACACTGAAGCTTTCTTT. This sequence encodes CAAGWTNTEAFF.

The chain joins TRBV6-6 to TRBJ2-5; tentatively, D is TRBD1 (5 bases). V lost 6 bases and J lost 2, with 13 bases in between. The CDR3 consists of 14 residues. Germline-derived CDR1 and CDR2 are MNHNY and SVGAGI (reference sequence). CDR3 bases: TGTGCCAGCAGCAGGGAATATACTCAAGAGACCCAGTACTTC. Amino acid sequence: CASSREYTQETQYF.

The chain employs TRBV7-9 and TRBJ2-7; no clear D gene. Germline V gene data show CDR1 as SEHNR and CDR2 as FQNEAQ (reference sequence). The V and J ends lost 1 base and 0 bases respectively, with 13 bases between them. The CDR3 has 16 amino acids. The CDR3 region has the DNA TGTGCCAGCAGCTTAGGGTCCGGACGGAGCTCCTACGAGCAGTACTTC. It yields the protein CASSLGSGRSSYEQYF.

The chain links TRBV5-6 to TRBJ1-2; D is undetermined. Germline V lookup: CDR1 SGHDT, CDR2 YYEEEE. V lost 3 bases to trimming and J lost 4 bases, with 10 bases between them. This CDR3 is 13 amino acids long. CDR3 nucleotide sequence: TGTGCCAGCAGCTCGATACAGAGCTATGGCTACACCTTC. Its protein product is CASSSIQSYGYTF.

This chain uses TRBV11-3 with TRBJ2-3; the D gene is possibly TRBD2 (7 bases). The CDR3 is made up of 16 amino acids. V dropped 5 bases and J dropped 3 bases, with 18 bases sitting between them. Per the germline V gene, CDR1 is SGHNT and CDR2 is YENEEA. Here the CDR3 DNA reads TGTGCCAGCAGCCCGGGGCGGGGGCTACCGACAGATACGCAGTATTTT. It yields the protein CASSPGRGLPTDTQYF. Drawing the rest from reference TRBV11-3 and TRBJ2-3, the complete variable domain is EAGVVQSPRYKIIEKKQPVAFWCNPISGHNTLYWYLQNLGQGPELLIRYENEEAVDDSQLPKDRFSAERLKGVDSTLKIQPAELGDSAVYLCASSPGRGLPTDTQYFGPGTRLTVL.

The V call is TRBV29-1, the J call TRBJ1-2; 7 bases align to TRBD1. The ends lost 8 bases at V and 6 bases at J; junction bases unmatched: 15. The CDR3 has 14 residues. Per germline, CDR1 SQVTM and CDR2 ANQGSEA. CDR3 nucleotides: TGCAGCCCCGAAATCTGGAGAGGGGGCGATGGCTACACCTTC. This gives the protein CSPEIWRGGDGYTF. The variable domain in full, with the rest retrieved from reference TRBV29-1 and TRBJ1-2, is SAVISQKPSRDICQRGTSLTIQCQVDSQVTMMFWYRQQPGQSLTLIATANQGSEATYESGFVIDKFPISRPNLTFSTLTVSNMSPEDSSIYLCSPEIWRGGDGYTFGSGTRLTVV.

The chain carries TRBV6-5 and TRBJ2-2; TRBD2 is a possible D gene (5 bases). V was cut by 7 bases and J by 7 bases, with 13 bases left in between. Germline-derived CDR1 and CDR2 are MNHEY and SVGAGI. The CDR3 is 13 residues long. Here the CDR3 DNA reads TGTGCCAGCAACCCCCGAGGGAGCGGGGAGCTGTTTTTT. Its protein product is CASNPRGSGELFF.

This chain joins TRBV4-2 and TRBJ1-3; D is undetermined. V was shortened by 1 base and J by 0 bases, with 10 bases between the two germline ends. The CDR3 has 16 amino acids. Germline assignment: CDR1 LGHNA and CDR2 YNFKEQ. CDR3 region: CASSQAQKSSGNTIYF. The DNA for the CDR3 is TGTGCCAGCAGCCAAGCTCAGAAAAGCTCTGGAAACACCATATATTTT.

The chain combines TRBV7-6 with TRBJ2-1, with 8 bases aligning to TRBD2. V was pared by 5 bases and J by 4 bases, with 25 bases of the junction left unmatched. Germline values: CDR1 SGHVS, CDR2 FNYEAQ. The CDR3 totals 21 residues. The CDR3 reads CASSRTGDLKAGLAGYNEQFF. The CDR3 region has the DNA TGTGCCAGCAGCCGTACCGGGGACCTTAAGGCGGGGCTAGCGGGTTACAATGAGCAGTTCTTC.

The chain employs TRBV2 and TRBJ1-2; D is perhaps TRBD1 (6 bases). Germline CDR1 SNHLY, CDR2 FYNNEI. The CDR3 contains 14 residues. The V and J ends lost 6 bases and 2 bases respectively, with 13 bases between them. CDR3 DNA: TGTGCCAGCAGCTTTCAGGGGCCCAACTATGGCTACACCTTC. Protein: CASSFQGPNYGYTF.